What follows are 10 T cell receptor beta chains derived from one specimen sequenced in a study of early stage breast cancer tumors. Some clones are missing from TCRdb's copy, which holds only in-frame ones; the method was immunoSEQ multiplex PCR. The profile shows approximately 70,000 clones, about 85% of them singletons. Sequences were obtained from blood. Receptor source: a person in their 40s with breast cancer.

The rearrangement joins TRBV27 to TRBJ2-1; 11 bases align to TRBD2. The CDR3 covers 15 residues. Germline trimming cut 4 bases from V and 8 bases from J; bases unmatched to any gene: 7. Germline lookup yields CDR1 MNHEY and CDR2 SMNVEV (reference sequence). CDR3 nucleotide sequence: TGTGCCAGCAGTTCTCGACTAGCGGGACTCTATGAGCAGTTCTTC. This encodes CASSSRLAGLYEQFF.

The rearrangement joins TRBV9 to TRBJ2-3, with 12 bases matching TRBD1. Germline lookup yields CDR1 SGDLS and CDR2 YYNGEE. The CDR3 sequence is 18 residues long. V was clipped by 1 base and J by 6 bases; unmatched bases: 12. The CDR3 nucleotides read TGTGCCAGCAGCGTAACTCCGGGACAGGGGGCCTTACCGGATACGCAGTATTTT. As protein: CASSVTPGQGALPDTQYF.

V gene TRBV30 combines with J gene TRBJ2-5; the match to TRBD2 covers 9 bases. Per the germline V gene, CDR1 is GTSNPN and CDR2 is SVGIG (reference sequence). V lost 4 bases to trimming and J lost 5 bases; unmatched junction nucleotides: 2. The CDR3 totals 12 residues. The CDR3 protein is CAWTSGKETQYF. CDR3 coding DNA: TGTGCCTGGACTAGCGGGAAGGAGACCCAGTACTTC.

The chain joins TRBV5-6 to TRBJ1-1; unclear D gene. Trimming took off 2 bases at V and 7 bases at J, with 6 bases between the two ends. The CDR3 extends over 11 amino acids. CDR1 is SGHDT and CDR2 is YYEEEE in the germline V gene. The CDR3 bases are TGTGCCAGCAGCTTCGGGCTTGAAGCTTTCTTT. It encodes CASSFGLEAFF.

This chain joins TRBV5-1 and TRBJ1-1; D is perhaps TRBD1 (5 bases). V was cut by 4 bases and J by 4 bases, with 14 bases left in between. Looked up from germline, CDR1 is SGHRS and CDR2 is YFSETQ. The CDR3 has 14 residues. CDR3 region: CASSHRGRFTEAFF. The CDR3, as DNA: TGCGCCAGCAGCCATCGGGGACGGTTCACTGAAGCTTTCTTT.

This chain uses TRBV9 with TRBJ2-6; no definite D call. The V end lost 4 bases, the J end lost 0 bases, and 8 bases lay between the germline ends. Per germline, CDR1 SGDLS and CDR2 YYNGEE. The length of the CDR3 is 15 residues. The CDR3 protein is CASSLDISGANVLTF. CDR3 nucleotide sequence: TGTGCCAGCAGCCTCGACATCTCTGGGGCCAACGTCCTGACTTTC.

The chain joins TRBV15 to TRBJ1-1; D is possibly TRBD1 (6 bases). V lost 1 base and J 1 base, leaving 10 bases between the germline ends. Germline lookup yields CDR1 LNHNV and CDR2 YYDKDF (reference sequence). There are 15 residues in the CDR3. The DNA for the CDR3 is TGTGCCACCAGCAGAGTGGACAGTGGGAACACTGAAGCTTTCTTT. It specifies CATSRVDSGNTEAFF.

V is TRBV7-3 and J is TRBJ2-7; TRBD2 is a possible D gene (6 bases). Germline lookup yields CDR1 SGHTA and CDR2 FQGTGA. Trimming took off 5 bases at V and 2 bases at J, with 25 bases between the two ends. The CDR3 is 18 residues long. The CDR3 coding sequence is TGTGCCAGCAGCCAAAAATCGGGACGCCAGCGGGCAACCTACGAGCAGTACTTC. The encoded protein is CASSQKSGRQRATYEQYF.

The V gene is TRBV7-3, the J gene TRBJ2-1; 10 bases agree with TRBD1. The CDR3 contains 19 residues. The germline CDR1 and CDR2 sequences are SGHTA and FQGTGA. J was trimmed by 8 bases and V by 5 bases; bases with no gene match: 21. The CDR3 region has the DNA TGTGCCAGCAGCCCAAACCTCCGGGACAGGGGTTTTGGTGTCGATGAGCAGTTCTTC. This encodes CASSPNLRDRGFGVDEQFF.

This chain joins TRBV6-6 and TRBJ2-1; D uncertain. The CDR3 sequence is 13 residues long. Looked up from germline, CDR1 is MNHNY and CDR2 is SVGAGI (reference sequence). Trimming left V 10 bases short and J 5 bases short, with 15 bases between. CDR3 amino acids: CAIPLGPNNEQFF. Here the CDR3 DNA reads TGTGCCATCCCCCTAGGACCTAACAATGAGCAGTTCTTC.